The 6 T cell receptor beta chains below were found in one sample sequenced in a study of T cells in Graves' hyperthyroidism and ophthalmopathy. Amplified regions were TCR beta CDR3 sequences from RNA transcripts. HTBI primers were employed in a first-round RT-PCR of the TCR CDR3. In TCRdb, the multiplex PCR reads were re-called with MiXCR into one record per CDR3 protein. Of about 250,000 distinct CDR3 sequences in the sample, about 20% are singletons; the top ten hold around 60%. The sequenced sample consisted of blood. The source of these receptors is a man aged 25-45 years with Graves' ophthalmopathy.

Concerning this clonotype itself: One junction end disagrees with the germline gene, perhaps due to a read error. This chain uses TRBV15 with TRBJ1-5, with D maybe TRBD1 (5 bases). CDR3 size: 17 residues. The germline gives CDR1 LNHNV, CDR2 YYDKDF (reference sequence). The CDR3 reads CATSGDPAGTVYQPQHF. CDR3 in DNA: TGTGCCACCAGCGGAGACCCGGCAGGGACGGTATATCAGCCCCAGCATTTT.

The rearrangement joins TRBV28 to TRBJ1-1, with D possibly matching TRBD1 (6 bases). The CDR3 is 16 residues long. V lost 7 bases and J 4 bases, leaving 22 bases between the germline ends. Germline V gene lookup returns CDR1 MDHEN and CDR2 SYDVKM. The CDR3 region has the DNA TGTGCCAGCACGATACAGGGAGACTTTCGCGGCACTGAAGCTTTCTTT. It is translated as CASTIQGDFRGTEAFF.

This clonotype was seen a few times. V and J are TRBV9 and TRBJ2-2; maybe TRBD2 (6 bases). Germline V gene sequence: CDR1 SGDLS, CDR2 YYNGEE. Trimming took off 4 bases at V and 2 bases at J, with 18 bases between the two ends. The CDR3 totals 17 residues. The CDR3 DNA is TGTGCCAGCAGCAGTAGCCCGGGACTTCCAAACACCGGGGAGCTGTTTTTT. As protein: CASSSSPGLPNTGELFF.

The rearrangement uses TRBV9 and TRBJ1-4; 7 bases fit TRBD1. J gave up 7 bases and V 4 bases, and 13 bases lay outside the gene matches. Germline assignment: CDR1 SGDLS and CDR2 YYNGEE. This CDR3 has 16 residues. The CDR3: CASSPSGGTPGEKLFF. CDR3 sequence (DNA): TGTGCCAGCAGCCCCTCAGGGGGGACTCCGGGTGAAAAACTGTTTTTT.

This clonotype came up many times. The chain joins TRBV28 to TRBJ2-3; 7 bases agree with TRBD2. This CDR3 is 14 amino acids long. Germline CDR1 MDHEN, CDR2 SYDVKM. V trimming: 6 bases; J trimming: 0 bases; junction bases outside the gene matches: 3. The CDR3, as DNA: TGTGCCAGCAGGGCTAGCGGTAGCACAGATACGCAGTATTTT. Protein sequence: CASRASGSTDTQYF.

V and J are TRBV12-3 or TRBV12-4 and TRBJ2-5; a weak D match, TRBD2 (5 bases). The CDR3 totals 12 residues. V was shortened by 2 bases and J by 5 bases, with 6 bases between the two germline ends. CDR3 protein: CASSLSSETQYF. The CDR3 DNA sequence: TGTGCCAGCAGTTTATCTAGCGAGACCCAGTACTTC.